The 21 T cell receptor beta chains below come from one sample, sequenced in a study of vaccination and CD4 T cells after COVID-19. These TCRs' antigens remain unknown. The Oncomine TCR Beta short-read assay generated sequence data from the DNA of cultured CD4+ T cells. From the PCR reads, TCRdb called clonotypes with MiXCR, one entry per CDR3 protein. There are 20,000 or so distinct CDR3 sequences in the sample; around a third occur only once, and 9.5% to 15% lies in the top ten. Treatment here: approximately 9-day PBMC culture with coronavirus spike peptide pools or control peptides (ViraFEST assay). The specimen was cultured CD4+ T cells from blood. Receptor source: a human donor with COVID-19.

CDR3 nucleotides: TGTGCCAGCAGAGGACTTCCCACCTACGAGCAGTACTTC. This translates into CASRGLPTYEQYF. The V call is TRBV25-1, the J call TRBJ2-7, with D possibly TRBD2 on 5 matching bases. Germline CDR1 and CDR2: MGHDK and SYGVNS. The CDR3 length is 13 residues. Trimming removed 6 bases from V and 2 bases from J, with 11 bases in between.

This clonotype has a handful of counts. The rearrangement links TRBV20-1 to TRBJ1-2; possible D gene TRBD1, 5 bases. This CDR3 has 11 residues. V was clipped by 4 bases and J by 7 bases, with 10 bases between them. CDR1 and CDR2 from the germline V gene are DFQATT and SNEGSKA (reference sequence). The CDR3 DNA reads as TGCAGTGCTAACCAGGGTAGTGGCTACACCTTC. It yields the protein CSANQGSGYTF.

The V and J genes are TRBV6-1 and TRBJ1-2; D remains unclear. Germline V gene data show CDR1 as MNHNS and CDR2 as SASEGT. Trimming left V 7 bases short and J 5 bases short, with 17 bases between. CDR3 length: 14 residues. CDR3 amino acids: CASNREVRRYGYTF. CDR3 bases: TGTGCCAGCAACCGAGAAGTCCGGCGGTATGGCTACACCTTC.

This clonotype was counted a single time. Here the CDR3 DNA reads TGTGCCAGCAGCCGGGGGGGGCCCAATCAGCCCCAGCATTTT. As protein: CASSRGGPNQPQHF. V usage is TRBV14 and J usage is TRBJ1-5, with D possibly being TRBD1 (6 bases). The CDR3 contains 14 residues. V was pared by 4 bases and J by 3 bases, with 10 bases between. CDR1 is SGHDN, CDR2 FVKESK, per germline.

The chain is built from TRBV5-4 and TRBJ2-7, with no clear D. Germline V gene lookup returns CDR1 SGHNT and CDR2 YYREEE (reference sequence). V lost 2 bases to trimming and J lost 5 bases, with 11 bases between them. This CDR3 comprises 13 residues. DNA for the CDR3: TGTGCCAGCAGCTTCCCGGGCGGCAACGAGCAGTACTTC. As protein: CASSFPGGNEQYF.

V usage is TRBV7-2 and J usage is TRBJ2-3; D gene unclear. This CDR3 spans 14 amino acids. The ends were cut back, 3 bases at V and 0 bases at J, with 7 bases in the middle. The germline V gene has CDR1 SGHTA and CDR2 FQGNSA. The CDR3, as DNA: TGTGCCAGCAGCTTTTTCAGTAGCACAGATACGCAGTATTTT. It specifies CASSFFSSTDTQYF.

The chain recombines TRBV7-2 with TRBJ1-2; tentative D call: TRBD1 (6 bases). Germline CDR1 is SGHTA and CDR2 is FQGNSA. V shed 5 bases and J shed 7 bases, with 14 bases lying between them. This CDR3 comprises 13 residues. CDR3 sequence (DNA): TGTGCCAGCAGCGTAAGGAACAGGGTTGGCTACACCTTC. Its translation is CASSVRNRVGYTF.

This clonotype appeared a few times. V and J are TRBV11-1 and TRBJ2-1; weak D call: TRBD2 (5 bases). CDR1 is SGHAT, CDR2 FQDESV, per germline (reference sequence). The CDR3 covers 15 residues. Trimming pared 1 base from V and 7 bases from J, leaving 14 bases between. The CDR3 reads CASSLGTLPSNEQFF. As DNA, the CDR3 is TGTGCCAGCAGCTTAGGGACTCTACCGTCGAATGAGCAGTTCTTC.

This clonotype was counted a few times. The chain combines TRBV2 with TRBJ2-5; no clear D gene. The germline V gene encodes CDR1 SNHLY and CDR2 FYNNEI. The V end was cut by 7 bases, the J end by 5 bases, with 20 bases between. This CDR3 region has 15 residues. The CDR3 DNA follows: TGTGCCAGCACCTACGACACCACCGGACGGGAGACCCAGTACTTC. Its protein product is CASTYDTTGRETQYF.

The chain has TRBV5-6 and TRBJ1-5; maybe TRBD1 (6 bases). In germline, CDR1 is SGHDT, CDR2 YYEEEE. The CDR3 is 13 amino acids. V lost 4 bases, J lost 7 bases, and 12 bases lay in between. As DNA, the CDR3 is TGTGCCAGCAGCGCCACAGGGCGGCAGCCCCAGCATTTT. Its protein product is CASSATGRQPQHF.

With respect to this clonotype: Mismatch with germline at one junction end may stem from a read error. The gene calls are TRBV10-3 and TRBJ2-7; TRBD1 matches 8 bases. Per germline, CDR1 ENHRY and CDR2 SYGVKD. There are 15 residues in the CDR3. Written as DNA, the CDR3 is TGTGCCAGCAGTACTCGGACAGGGTTGACTTGCGAGCAGTACTTC. This translates into CASSTRTGLTCEQYF.

This clonotype has just a few counts. The chain is built from TRBV25-1 and TRBJ1-6, with TRBD1 matching over 9 bases. Germline V CDR1 and CDR2: MGHDK, SYGVNS. This CDR3 has 17 amino acids. Germline trimming cut 4 bases from V and 1 base from J; bases unmatched to any gene: 5. The CDR3 spells CASSATGGASYNSPLHF. The CDR3 bases are TGTGCCAGCAGTGCAACAGGGGGCGCTTCCTATAATTCACCCCTCCACTTT.

This clonotype was counted between two and nine times. This sequence joins TRBV7-2 and TRBJ2-2, with 7 nucleotides matching TRBD2. Germline V gene data show CDR1 as SGHTA and CDR2 as FQGNSA. The junction had 10 bases not matched to a gene; V was cut back by 5 bases and J by 4 bases. CDR3 length: 16 residues. The CDR3 sequence is CASSLRTPGGTGELFF. As DNA, the CDR3 is TGTGCCAGCAGCCTCCGGACCCCGGGGGGCACCGGGGAGCTGTTTTTT.

This clonotype was picked up a small number of times. J is TRBJ2-1 and V is TRBV2; D call uncertain. Trimming stripped 4 bases from V and 0 bases from J, with 4 bases between. The germline V gene encodes CDR1 SNHLY and CDR2 FYNNEI. CDR3 length: 13 amino acids. CDR3 nucleotide sequence: TGTGCCAGCAGTGGGAGCTCCTACAATGAGCAGTTCTTC. Its translation: CASSGSSYNEQFF. Full variable domain (remainder filled in from reference TRBV2 and TRBJ2-1): EPEVTQTPSHQVTQMGQEVILRCVPISNHLYFYWYRQILGQKVEFLVSFYNNEISEKSEIFDDQFSVERPDGSNFTLKIRSTKLEDSAMYFCASSGSSYNEQFFGPGTRLTVL.

The rearrangement joins TRBV27 to TRBJ1-5; tentative D call: TRBD1 (5 bases). This CDR3 is built from 15 residues. Trimming took 5 bases from V and 1 from J, leaving 12 bases between them. From germline, CDR1 is MNHEY and CDR2 SMNVEV (reference sequence). The CDR3 region is CASSPSAGSNQPQHF. For the CDR3, the DNA is TGTGCCAGCAGTCCGTCCGCAGGGAGCAATCAGCCCCAGCATTTT.

The rearrangement joins TRBV10-3 to TRBJ1-2; 8 bases line up with TRBD1. CDR3 size: 13 residues. The V gene end was trimmed by 7 bases and the J gene end by 5 bases; junction bases not matched to a gene: 6. Germline values: CDR1 ENHRY, CDR2 SYGVKD. As DNA, the CDR3 is TGTGCCATCAATACGGACAGGGAATATGGCTACACCTTC. Translated, it gives CAINTDREYGYTF.

This clonotype was observed a few times. The chain combines TRBV6-4 with TRBJ1-1; 12 nucleotides match TRBD1. CDR1 is MRHNA, CDR2 SNTAGT, per germline. The ends lost 6 bases at V and 6 bases at J; junction bases unmatched: 5. CDR3 length equals 14 residues. CDR3 sequence reads: CASRGTGGGSEAFF. CDR3 nucleotide sequence: TGTGCCAGCAGAGGGACAGGGGGCGGCTCTGAAGCTTTCTTT.

This CDR3 reads CASSPLRGLNTEAFF. Written as DNA, the CDR3 is TGTGCCAGCAGCCCCCTCCGAGGTCTGAACACTGAAGCTTTCTTT. The chain carries TRBV11-2 and TRBJ1-1, with unresolved D. The germline CDR1 and CDR2 sequences are SGHAT and FQNNGV. This CDR3 contains 15 residues. V lost 5 bases to trimming and J lost 0 bases, with 13 bases between them.

The chain links TRBV2 to TRBJ1-6, with D maybe TRBD1 (5 bases). Trimming removed 2 bases from V and 7 bases from J, with 15 bases in between. The CDR3 covers 16 residues. Germline loops: CDR1 SNHLY, CDR2 FYNNEI. CDR3 nucleotides: TGTGCCAGCAGTGAAATGAGAGGGGCGCAAAATTCACCCCTCCACTTT. Protein product: CASSEMRGAQNSPLHF.

The V call is TRBV18, the J call TRBJ2-7; 9 nucleotides align to TRBD1. This CDR3 has 13 amino acids. Germline CDR1 is KGHSH and CDR2 is LQKENI. V lost 5 bases, J lost 12 bases, and 11 bases stayed unmatched. Written as DNA, the CDR3 is TGTGCCAGCTCAAGCGAAATCGGGACAGGGTCGTACTTC. It yields the protein CASSSEIGTGSYF.

In its sample, this clonotype was seen a few times. For the CDR3, the DNA is TGTGCCAGTAGTTTGGGACAGGGCACAGATACGCAGTATTTT. The encoded protein is CASSLGQGTDTQYF. V gene TRBV19 combines with J gene TRBJ2-3; 8 bases align to TRBD1. From germline, CDR1 is LNHDA and CDR2 SQIVND (reference sequence). This CDR3 has 14 amino acids. V gave up 5 bases and J gave up 1 base; unmatched junction bases: 2.